The clone carrying this TCR beta chain was detected only a few times. Each gene name is a mouse one. Sequencing ends 4 residues short of the CDR3 end; the germline J gene provides the rest. It was with CD4, CD8alpha, NKG2D, NKG2ACE and other markers that pooled cutaneous lymph node cells were sorted. The germline V gene has CDR1 LGHNA and CDR2 YSYQKL. V was trimmed by 3 bases and J by 1 base, leaving 7 bases between them. The CDR3 has 14 amino acids. Extracted RNA was reverse transcribed into cDNA, the sequencing template. The table came from immunoSEQ multiplex PCR; TCRdb's copy has only in-frame clones and leaves some out. This sample has 9,800 or so clones, each found more than once. The entry originates in a study of CD8+ T cells in alopecia areata.

The TCR originated in a C3H/HeJ mouse with alopecia areata. MHC haplotype here: H2-k. V gene TRBV2 combines with J gene TRBJ2-1, with no clear D. Sequencing used CD8+ T cells sorted from a lymph node. The CDR3 bases that were read are TGTGCCAGCAGCCACAGACAAAACTATGCT. Amino acids: CASSHRQNYA. The complete CDR3 sequence is CASSHRQNYAEQFF.